The 25 T cell receptor beta chains below all came from one sample that was sequenced in a study of blood T cell repertoires in COVID-19. Clones were sequenced by immunoSEQ multiplex PCR, and TCRdb holds only the in-frame ones, with some missing. The table lists under 300,000 clones, roughly 86% of them singletons, with 5.5% to 7.5% in the top ten. The sample was peripheral blood. These receptors all stem from a woman in her seventies with active or convalescent COVID-19.

The genes are TRBV15 and TRBJ1-2; D ambiguous. Per germline, CDR1 LNHNV and CDR2 YYDKDF (reference sequence). This CDR3 comprises 14 residues. Between the trimmed V and J ends, which lost 1 base and 4 bases, there was a span of 10 bases. CDR3 nucleotides: TGTGCCACCAGCAGAGTTGAGGGCGCCTATGGCTACACCTTC. Translated, it gives CATSRVEGAYGYTF.

This sequence joins TRBV7-9 and TRBJ1-2; 7 bases are a match to TRBD1. The V segment lost 5 bases and the J segment 6 bases; nucleotides outside the gene matches: 21. Looked up from germline, CDR1 is SEHNR and CDR2 is FQNEAQ (reference sequence). The CDR3 is 18 amino acids. CDR3 residues: CASSPLRFPSRQGDGYTF. The CDR3 DNA reads TGTGCCAGCAGCCCCTTGAGGTTTCCTTCGAGACAGGGTGATGGCTACACCTTC.

V usage is TRBV18 and J usage is TRBJ1-2; D remains unclear. Trimming shortened V by 1 base and J by 2 bases, and 5 bases separated the two germline ends. In germline, CDR1 is KGHSH, CDR2 LQKENI. The CDR3 is made up of 13 amino acids. The DNA for the CDR3 is TGTGCCAGCTCACCACGAAGCAACTATGGCTACACCTTC. Translating it yields CASSPRSNYGYTF. Using reference TRBV18 and TRBJ1-2 for the parts outside the CDR3, the full variable domain is NAGVMQNPRHLVRRRGQEARLRCSPMKGHSHVYWYRQLPEEGLKFMVYLQKENIIDESGMPKERFSAEFPKEGPSILRIQQVVRGDSAAYFCASSPRSNYGYTFGSGTRLTVV.

CDR3 loop: CASMSRGEQFF. In DNA form, the CDR3 reads TGTGCCAGTATGTCTAGGGGTGAGCAGTTCTTC. The gene calls are TRBV19 and TRBJ2-1, with a possible D match to TRBD1 (5 bases). Germline V gene data show CDR1 as LNHDA and CDR2 as SQIVND (reference sequence). Trimming took off 7 bases at V and 9 bases at J, with 10 bases between the two ends. The CDR3 consists of 11 residues.

The genes are TRBV6-1 and TRBJ1-5, with D tentatively TRBD1 (5 bases). This CDR3 has 14 amino acids. Germline CDR1 is MNHNS and CDR2 is SASEGT. V lost 3 bases to trimming and J lost 5 bases, with 11 bases between them. CDR3 sequence: CASSDTGFYQPQHF. CDR3 nucleotide sequence: TGTGCCAGCAGTGATACAGGATTTTATCAGCCCCAGCATTTT.

The V and J genes are TRBV12-3 or TRBV12-4 and TRBJ1-6; D perhaps matches TRBD1 (5 bases). This CDR3 contains 13 residues. V was shortened by 7 bases and J by 4 bases, with 8 bases between the two germline ends. The CDR3, as DNA: TGTGCCAGCAATCAGGGTTATAATTCACCCCTCCACTTT. Translating it yields CASNQGYNSPLHF.

The J gene is TRBJ2-7, the V gene TRBV27; 12 bases are shared with TRBD2. V was clipped by 3 bases and J by 0 bases; unmatched bases: 6. This CDR3 is 17 amino acids long. The germline gives CDR1 MNHEY, CDR2 SMNVEV (reference sequence). CDR3 nucleotides: TGTGCCAGCAGTTTCGCTAGCGGGGGGGGTAGCTCCTACGAGCAGTACTTC. This codes for CASSFASGGGSSYEQYF.

The chain has TRBV7-2 and TRBJ2-5; perhaps TRBD1 as D (5 bases). Looked up from germline, CDR1 is SGHTA and CDR2 is FQGNSA. This CDR3 comprises 16 residues. Trimming cost V 1 base and J 2 bases, with 14 bases left between them. CDR3 nucleotide sequence: TGTGCCAGCAGCTTAGAGGGGCGGACCAAACAAGAGACCCAGTACTTC. It translates to CASSLEGRTKQETQYF.

V gene TRBV7-2 combines with J gene TRBJ1-1; 8 nucleotides line up with TRBD1. Trimming cost V 4 bases and J 4 bases; bases outside gene matches: 8. The CDR3 consists of 15 residues. Looked up from germline, CDR1 is SGHTA and CDR2 is FQGNSA. CDR3 amino acids: CASSSYPRGPTEAFF. The CDR3 nucleotides are TGTGCCAGCAGCTCATACCCCAGGGGGCCCACTGAAGCTTTCTTT.

The V call is TRBV7-7, the J call TRBJ2-7, with D possibly TRBD2 on 5 matching bases. This CDR3 spans 14 amino acids. CDR1 is SSHAT, CDR2 FNYEAQ, per germline (reference sequence). V lost 3 bases and J 6 bases, leaving 15 bases between the germline ends. In DNA, the CDR3 is TGTGCCAGCAGCTTTCGGGTCGGGGTTGGCGAGCAGTACTTC. This sequence encodes CASSFRVGVGEQYF.

This chain joins TRBV5-8 and TRBJ1-2; D is possibly TRBD1 (5 bases). The CDR3 totals 16 residues. V shed 0 bases and J shed 2 bases, with 14 bases lying between them. The V gene's germline CDR1 is SGHTS and CDR2 YDEGEE. The CDR3 sequence is CASSLEEGKINYGYTF. Written as DNA, the CDR3 is TGTGCCAGCAGCTTGGAGGAGGGGAAAATCAACTATGGCTACACCTTC.

V and J are TRBV24-1 and TRBJ1-5, with D tentatively TRBD1 (6 bases). V gave up 4 bases and J gave up 6 bases, with 12 bases separating them. The CDR3 sequence is 14 residues long. CDR1 and CDR2 (germline): KGHDR, SFDVKD. CDR3 bases: TGTGCCACCAGTGAAGGGGGAACGGTTCAGCCCCAGCATTTT. Protein sequence: CATSEGGTVQPQHF.

The chain recombines TRBV2 with TRBJ1-4; D uncertain. The V and J ends lost 7 bases and 5 bases respectively, with 17 bases between them. CDR1 and CDR2 from the germline V gene are SNHLY and FYNNEI. The CDR3 is 15 amino acids. CDR3 in DNA: TGTGCCAGCAAAGCTCCCGGCGGGCCGAATGAAAAACTGTTTTTT. Translation: CASKAPGGPNEKLFF.

This sequence joins TRBV10-3 and TRBJ2-4, with a weak D call TRBD2 (6 bases). The V gene lost 2 bases and the J gene lost 5 bases, with 13 bases spanning the gap. In germline, CDR1 is ENHRY, CDR2 SYGVKD. The CDR3 is made up of 15 amino acids. CDR3 sequence: CAISEPTRRENIQYF. The CDR3 nucleotides read TGTGCCATCAGTGAGCCGACCCGGAGGGAAAACATTCAGTACTTC.

The gene calls are TRBV10-3 and TRBJ2-7; TRBD2 aligns across 12 bases. The length of the CDR3 is 16 residues. Germline CDR1 and CDR2: ENHRY and SYGVKD. Trimming at V came to 5 bases and at J to 5 bases, leaving 10 bases not matched to a gene. The CDR3 is CAISKLAGGAQNEQYF. CDR3 bases: TGTGCCATCAGTAAACTAGCGGGGGGCGCCCAGAACGAGCAGTACTTC.

As concerns this clone: One end of the junction varies from germline; a read error may be responsible. This chain connects TRBV6-1 to TRBJ1-1; D possibly corresponds to TRBD1 (5 bases). The V gene's germline CDR1 is MNHNS and CDR2 SASEGT. This CDR3 region has 10 residues. The CDR3 DNA reads as TGTGCCAGCAGCGAAGGGGCAGCTTTCTTT. Its translation is CASSEGAAFF.

The J gene is TRBJ2-2, the V gene TRBV5-1, with 8 bases lining up with TRBD1. Unmatched junction bases numbered 3, after V lost 2 bases and J lost 6 bases. The CDR3 runs 14 residues. Germline V lookup: CDR1 SGHRS, CDR2 YFSETQ. Here the CDR3 DNA reads TGCGCCAGCAGCTTAACAGGGGGTGCCGGGGAGCTGTTTTTT. Translating gives CASSLTGGAGELFF.

The chain carries TRBV24-1 and TRBJ1-2; D is uncertain. V was clipped by 1 base and J by 3 bases, with 8 bases between them. The CDR3 is 14 residues long. Germline V gives CDR1 KGHDR, CDR2 SFDVKD. The CDR3 coding sequence is TGTGCCACCAGTGATTTTCGCGGGTACTATGGCTACACCTTC. Its translation: CATSDFRGYYGYTF.

The chain combines TRBV5-6 with TRBJ2-7; D may be TRBD1 (6 bases). The CDR3 spans 13 residues. CDR1 and CDR2 (germline): SGHDT, YYEEEE. V lost 4 bases, J lost 6 bases, and 14 bases lay in between. The CDR3 bases are TGTGCCAGCAGCCCAGCCGGGACACTCGAGCAGTACTTC. Translation gives CASSPAGTLEQYF.

The rearrangement links TRBV29-1 to TRBJ2-2; 9 nucleotides align to TRBD1. CDR1 and CDR2 (germline): SQVTM, ANQGSEA. This CDR3 comprises 15 residues. J gave up 8 bases and V 0 bases, and 7 bases lay outside the gene matches. The CDR3: CSVEEDRGTLGELFF. CDR3 bases: TGCAGCGTTGAAGAAGACAGGGGGACCCTGGGGGAGCTGTTTTTT.

The V call is TRBV18, the J call TRBJ1-2; D is uncertain. This CDR3 comprises 15 residues. V lost 3 bases to trimming and J lost 3 bases, with 14 bases between them. Germline assignment: CDR1 KGHSH and CDR2 LQKENI. The chain's CDR3 is CASSPIAAVDYGYTF. CDR3 nucleotides: TGTGCCAGCTCACCGATAGCAGCTGTTGACTATGGCTACACCTTC.

V and J are TRBV5-1 and TRBJ2-1; D remains unclear. This CDR3 has 15 amino acids. Trimming took off 2 bases at V and 4 bases at J, with 13 bases between the two ends. Germline CDR1 and CDR2: SGHRS and YFSETQ. CDR3 DNA: TGCGCCAGCAGCTTAAGCCAGGTATCTTACAATGAGCAGTTCTTC. It codes for CASSLSQVSYNEQFF.

V gene TRBV2 combines with J gene TRBJ1-1; D is undetermined. The V gene's germline CDR1 is SNHLY and CDR2 FYNNEI. The CDR3 has 11 amino acids. V gave up 2 bases and J gave up 10 bases, with 8 bases separating them. CDR3 DNA sequence: TGTGCCAGCAGTGAAACGGGGTTAGCTTTCTTT. This sequence encodes CASSETGLAFF.

The chain recombines TRBV11-2 with TRBJ2-6; D gene unclear. The CDR3 contains 16 residues. Trimming shortened V by 6 bases and J by 0 bases, and 12 bases separated the two germline ends. Germline V gives CDR1 SGHAT, CDR2 FQNNGV. The CDR3 spells CASREQRDSGANVLTF. The CDR3 DNA sequence: TGTGCCAGCAGGGAACAGAGAGACTCTGGGGCCAACGTCCTGACTTTC.

The CDR3 sequence: CASSVTVSKDYGYTF. The CDR3 nucleotides read TGTGCCAGCAGCGTAACAGTCTCTAAGGACTATGGCTACACCTTC. The rearrangement joins TRBV9 to TRBJ1-2; no clear D. CDR3 length equals 15 residues. The germline CDR1 and CDR2 sequences are SGDLS and YYNGEE. V shed 1 base and J shed 3 bases, with 13 bases lying between them.